These 25 T cell receptor beta chains came from one sample sequenced in a study of cytomegalovirus exposure and HLA in healthy donors. The PCR made use of 60 Vbeta and 13 Jbeta primers. Here immunoSEQ multiplex PCR was the method, and the copy in TCRdb shows in-frame clones only, minus some. The sample includes 200,000 or so clones, about 81% of them seen just once. Sequenced sample: PBMCs. These receptor sequences come from a woman aged 50 to 60 in good health and CMV-seropositive.

This chain uses TRBV6-5 with TRBJ2-2; D gene ambiguous. The germline V and J ends were trimmed by 6 bases and 6 bases, with 14 bases remaining between them. The CDR3 totals 14 residues. The germline CDR1 and CDR2 sequences are MNHEY and SVGAGI. CDR3: CASRPTPLAGELFF. The CDR3 DNA reads as TGTGCCAGCAGACCGACACCCCTGGCCGGGGAGCTGTTTTTT.

The rearrangement links TRBV5-6 to TRBJ1-5; 7 bases line up with TRBD1. The CDR3 runs to 14 residues. The germline gives CDR1 SGHDT, CDR2 YYEEEE. Losses at the gene ends were 5 bases for V and 5 bases for J; bases not matched to a gene: 7. CDR3 bases: TGTGCCAGCAGTCGGGGGACAGTCGATCAGCCCCAGCATTTT. It translates to CASSRGTVDQPQHF.

A remark on this clone: Other DNA sequences in the same sample also yield this CDR3. The chain is built from TRBV28 and TRBJ1-6; D gene ambiguous. The CDR3 has 14 amino acids. Germline assignment: CDR1 MDHEN and CDR2 SYDVKM. The V gene lost 3 bases and the J gene lost 5 bases, with 8 bases spanning the gap. CDR3 sequence: CASSLRQNNSPLHF. CDR3 DNA: TGTGCCAGCAGTTTGAGACAAAATAATTCACCCCTCCACTTT.

The V gene is TRBV7-9, the J gene TRBJ1-4, with 7 bases aligning to TRBD1. The CDR3 totals 13 residues. The V gene's germline CDR1 is SEHNR and CDR2 FQNEAQ (reference sequence). V dropped 0 bases and J dropped 11; count of bases not matched to a gene: 3. Written as DNA, the CDR3 is TGTGCCAGCAGCTTAGCGACAGGGTGGAAACTGTTTTTT. Translation gives CASSLATGWKLFF.

The chain recombines TRBV18 with TRBJ1-6; 7 bases fit TRBD1. V trimming: 3 bases; J trimming: 5 bases; junction bases outside the gene matches: 4. CDR1 and CDR2 (germline): KGHSH, LQKENI. This CDR3 comprises 15 residues. Here the CDR3 DNA reads TGTGCCAGCTCACCGATGGGGACAGATAATTCACCCCTCCACTTT. Translating it yields CASSPMGTDNSPLHF.

The chain carries TRBV9 and TRBJ1-2; D perhaps matches TRBD1 (6 bases). The CDR3 is made up of 13 amino acids. Germline V gene data show CDR1 as SGDLS and CDR2 as YYNGEE. The germline V and J ends were trimmed by 3 bases and 2 bases, with 8 bases remaining between them. CDR3 residues: CASSETGNYGYTF. As DNA, the CDR3 is TGTGCCAGCAGCGAGACAGGAAACTATGGCTACACCTTC.

This clone was detected only a few times. The chain recombines TRBV7-2 with TRBJ2-3; 9 nucleotides line up with TRBD2. Germline-derived CDR1 and CDR2 are SGHTA and FQGNSA. V lost 1 base and J lost 8; bases outside the gene matches: 13. The length of the CDR3 is 17 residues. CDR3: CASSLGASGDLSSTQYF. The CDR3 region has the DNA TGTGCCAGCAGCTTAGGTGCTAGCGGGGACCTCTCAAGTACGCAGTATTTT.

The gene calls are TRBV7-2 and TRBJ2-5, with 8 nucleotides matching TRBD2. Germline V gives CDR1 SGHTA, CDR2 FQGNSA. The CDR3 has 16 amino acids. V lost 4 bases and J lost 5; bases outside the gene matches: 12. The CDR3 reads CASSSAWSGGGETQYF. The CDR3 DNA is TGTGCCAGCAGCTCCGCCTGGAGCGGGGGAGGGGAGACCCAGTACTTC.

The V call is TRBV11-2, the J call TRBJ2-7; perhaps TRBD1 as D (6 bases). CDR1 SGHAT and CDR2 FQNNGV come from the germline V gene. The CDR3 has 15 residues. The V and J ends lost 4 bases and 0 bases respectively, with 13 bases between them. CDR3 nucleotides: TGTGCCAGCAGCTACGGACAGAATCCCTCCTACGAGCAGTACTTC. Residues: CASSYGQNPSYEQYF.

J is TRBJ2-1 and V is TRBV23-1; 9 bases map to TRBD1. TRBV23-1 is an ORF; its function is uncertain. CDR3 length: 18 amino acids. Germline trimming cut 3 bases from V and 2 bases from J; bases unmatched to any gene: 11. As DNA, the CDR3 is TGCGCCAGCAGTCATACTCCGGGACAGGGAGAAACCTACAATGAGCAGTTCTTC. Translating gives CASSHTPGQGETYNEQFF.

The V call is TRBV4-1, the J call TRBJ2-3; 11 bases align to TRBD2. There are 17 residues in the CDR3. Per the germline V gene, CDR1 is MGHRA and CDR2 is YSYEKL. After removal of 0 bases from V and 5 bases from J, the junction contained 7 bases not matched to a gene. The CDR3 DNA reads as TGCGCCAGCAGCCAAGAAATGGCTAGCGGGGGGAAAGATACGCAGTATTTT. Translating gives CASSQEMASGGKDTQYF.

This clone was detected a few times. The chain has TRBV5-6 and TRBJ1-1; D is possibly TRBD1 (5 bases). The germline V gene encodes CDR1 SGHDT and CDR2 YYEEEE. Trimming cost V 4 bases and J 5 bases, with 12 bases left between them. The CDR3 is 13 residues long. As DNA, the CDR3 is TGTGCCAGCAGCAGAACGGGGGTTACTGAAGCTTTCTTT. Amino acid sequence: CASSRTGVTEAFF. Drawing the rest from reference TRBV5-6 and TRBJ1-1, the complete variable domain is DAGVTQSPTHLIKTRGQQVTLRCSPKSGHDTVSWYQQALGQGPQFIFQYYEEEERQRGNFPDRFSGHQFPNYSSELNVNALLLGDSALYLCASSRTGVTEAFFGQGTRLTVV.

The sample holds a few counts of this clone. The chain employs TRBV19 and TRBJ2-7, with a possible D match to TRBD2 (5 bases). The germline V gene has CDR1 LNHDA and CDR2 SQIVND (reference sequence). CDR3 length: 13 residues. Trimming took 3 bases from V and 9 from J, leaving 15 bases between them. The CDR3 reads CASSIFIEGMQYF. The CDR3 DNA reads TGTGCCAGTAGTATTTTTATCGAGGGAATGCAGTACTTC.

In its sample, this clone was seen once. V usage is TRBV6-1 and J usage is TRBJ1-3; 11 positions agree with TRBD1. V dropped 6 bases and J dropped 4; count of bases not matched to a gene: 5. From germline, CDR1 is MNHNS and CDR2 SASEGT. The CDR3 runs 15 residues. The DNA of the CDR3 is TGTGCCAGCAGGCTGGACAGGGGGCCGGGAAACACCATATATTTT. Translated: CASRLDRGPGNTIYF.

The chain joins TRBV5-5 to TRBJ2-7; no definite D call. Trimming left V 3 bases short and J 2 bases short, with 21 bases between. The germline V gene encodes CDR1 SGHKS and CDR2 YYEKEE (reference sequence). This CDR3 region has 17 residues. CDR3 protein: CASSSRLLSDNPYEQYF. DNA for the CDR3: TGTGCCAGCAGCTCCCGATTATTAAGTGACAACCCCTACGAGCAGTACTTC.

The genes are TRBV4-3 and TRBJ2-1, with D unclear. Germline V gene sequence: CDR1 LGHNA, CDR2 YSLEER. V was trimmed by 0 bases and J by 8 bases, leaving 11 bases between them. This CDR3 region has 14 residues. CDR3 sequence reads: CASSQDQQEHEQFF. CDR3 in DNA: TGCGCCAGCAGCCAAGACCAGCAGGAACATGAGCAGTTCTTC.

Concerning this clone: Other nucleotide sequences in the sample specify the same CDR3. This sequence joins TRBV5-6 and TRBJ1-1, with 9 bases fitting TRBD1. Trimming removed 3 bases from V and 5 bases from J; junction bases left unmatched: 5. This CDR3 region has 14 residues. Germline CDR1 is SGHDT and CDR2 is YYEEEE. In DNA form, the CDR3 reads TGTGCCAGCAGCTGGACAGGGGAGAGGACTGAAGCTTTCTTT. Its translation: CASSWTGERTEAFF. Drawing the rest from reference TRBV5-6 and TRBJ1-1, the complete variable domain is DAGVTQSPTHLIKTRGQQVTLRCSPKSGHDTVSWYQQALGQGPQFIFQYYEEEERQRGNFPDRFSGHQFPNYSSELNVNALLLGDSALYLCASSWTGERTEAFFGQGTRLTVV.

The V and J genes are TRBV7-8 and TRBJ2-1; TRBD2 matches 13 bases. CDR1 is SGHVS, CDR2 FQNEAQ, per germline. V was clipped by 2 bases and J by 10 bases; unmatched bases: 8. The length of the CDR3 is 16 residues. The CDR3 loop reads CASSLTRLAGGGEQFF. The CDR3, as DNA: TGTGCCAGCAGCTTAACCCGACTAGCGGGAGGCGGGGAGCAGTTCTTC. Using reference TRBV7-8 and TRBJ2-1 for the parts outside the CDR3, the full variable domain is GAGVSQSPRYKVAKRGQDVALRCDPISGHVSLFWYQQALGQGPEFLTYFQNEAQLDKSGLPSDRFFAERPEGSVSTLKIQRTQQEDSAVYLCASSLTRLAGGGEQFFGPGTRLTVL.

Only a few counts were recorded for this clone. The V gene is TRBV20-1, the J gene TRBJ1-4; D is perhaps TRBD1 (5 bases). The CDR3 sequence is 11 residues long. Germline V gene sequence: CDR1 DFQATT, CDR2 SNEGSKA (reference sequence). The CDR3 region is CVGQKNEKLFF. The CDR3 DNA follows: TGCGTGGGGCAGAAGAATGAAAAACTGTTTTTT.

V is TRBV6-5 and J is TRBJ1-6; no clear D. Germline V lookup: CDR1 MNHEY, CDR2 SVGAGI. The CDR3 has 13 amino acids. With 6 bases removed from V and 10 bases from J, the gap between germline ends came to 13 bases. CDR3 sequence (DNA): TGTGCCAGCAGCCGAGGGTCGGGGTCACCCCTCCACTTT. Amino acid sequence: CASSRGSGSPLHF.

The chain has TRBV5-1 and TRBJ2-2; 8 nucleotides line up with TRBD1. The trim removed 4 bases at V and 7 bases at J, leaving 15 bases unmatched. This CDR3 region has 17 residues. In germline, CDR1 is SGHRS, CDR2 YFSETQ. CDR3 protein: CASSASGTGGLIGELFF. The CDR3 bases are TGCGCCAGCAGCGCCTCCGGGACAGGAGGGCTCATCGGGGAGCTGTTTTTT. The full variable domain, completed using reference TRBV5-1 and TRBJ2-2, is KAGVTQTPRYLIKTRGQQVTLSCSPISGHRSVSWYQQTPGQGLQFLFEYFSETQRNKGNFPGRFSGRQFSNSRSEMNVSTLELGDSALYLCASSASGTGGLIGELFFGEGSRLTVL.

This clone was seen a handful of times. The J gene is TRBJ1-5, the V gene TRBV28, with 8 bases that match TRBD1. The ends lost 6 bases at V and 4 bases at J; junction bases unmatched: 5. This CDR3 has 14 residues. Germline-derived CDR1 and CDR2 are MDHEN and SYDVKM. The CDR3 nucleotides read TGTGCCAGCAGGTCTAACAGGGGGAATCAGCCCCAGCATTTT. As protein: CASRSNRGNQPQHF.

The chain couples TRBV6-5 to TRBJ1-1, with D possibly being TRBD1 (5 bases). From germline, CDR1 is MNHEY and CDR2 SVGAGI. The CDR3 has 14 amino acids. V lost 4 bases to trimming and J lost 1 base, with 10 bases between them. For the CDR3, the DNA is TGTGCCAGCAGTTCTCTAACAGGGAACACTGAAGCTTTCTTT. Its translation is CASSSLTGNTEAFF.

This clone was seen more than once but under ten times. CDR3 in DNA: TGTGCCAGCTCCCCACTAGGGAGTCAGCCCCAGCATTTT. Protein product: CASSPLGSQPQHF. The chain joins TRBV19 to TRBJ1-5; D gene uncertain. CDR3 length: 13 amino acids. The V end was cut by 9 bases, the J end by 6 bases, with 15 bases between. The germline CDR1 and CDR2 sequences are LNHDA and SQIVND (reference sequence).

The chain is built from TRBV4-2 and TRBJ1-1; D is ambiguous. The germline V and J ends were trimmed by 1 base and 6 bases, with 15 bases remaining between them. This CDR3 comprises 15 residues. CDR1 LGHNA and CDR2 YNFKEQ come from the germline V gene. Here the CDR3 DNA reads TGTGCCAGCAGCCAAGGCGGTGCAGCGCACCCTGAAGCTTTCTTT. Protein sequence: CASSQGGAAHPEAFF.